This entry describes one T cell receptor (beta chain). The germline gives CDR1 MNHEY, CDR2 SMNVEV (reference sequence). This CDR3 region has 15 residues. The germline V and J ends were trimmed by 7 bases and 7 bases, with 20 bases remaining between them. These data come from a study of cytomegalovirus exposure and HLA in healthy donors. Generated by immunoSEQ multiplex PCR, the TCRdb table keeps only in-frame clones and is missing some. The repertoire holds roughly 190,000 clones, with about 89% as singletons. This clonotype was obtained from a man aged 30 to 39 in good health and CMV-seropositive. The chain combines TRBV27 with TRBJ2-1; D possibly corresponds to TRBD2 (5 bases). Sequenced input: PBMCs. CDR3 region: CASTKGETRGNEQFF. The CDR3 DNA follows: TGTGCCAGCACTAAAGGAGAGACCCGCGGGAATGAGCAGTTCTTC.